This T cell receptor (beta chain) comes out of a study of T cells in Graves' hyperthyroidism and ophthalmopathy. Overall study context: Peripheral blood was obtained at initial diagnosis, preceding any treatment.

It was RNA transcripts that yielded the amplified TCR beta CDR3 regions. HTBI primers were the set used in a first-round RT-PCR of the TCR CDR3. MiXCR, applied by TCRdb to the multiplex PCR reads, yields one record per CDR3 protein. The data hold about 740,000 distinct CDR3 sequences, with 12% to 15% observed a single time. Findings and limits, study-wide: Ophthalmopathy could be told apart from stable hyperthyroidism with a 13 V-J model.

Per the germline V gene, CDR1 is SNHLY and CDR2 is FYNNEI. Trimming removed 6 bases from V and 0 bases from J; junction bases left unmatched: 11. The CDR3 contains 17 residues. The authors deemed Graves' hyperthyroidism stable absent ophthalmopathy progression within 18 months. In regard to this clonotype: Its specificity is unknown. Given a much more abundant clone one base away, this may be a read error.

The rearrangement links TRBV2 to TRBJ2-1, with 7 bases that match TRBD2. The sequenced sample was blood. The receptor was derived from a woman between 18 and 29 years old with Graves' hyperthyroidism. CDR3 sequence (DNA): TGTGCCAGCAGGGAATCCAAAGCGGGGTTCTCCTACAATGAGCAGTTCTTC. Amino acids: CASRESKAGFSYNEQFF.